Following are 2 T cell receptor beta chains from one sample sequenced in a study of blood T cell repertoires in COVID-19. Assay: immunoSEQ multiplex PCR; the TCRdb copy retains only in-frame clones and omits some. The sample shows fewer than 250,000 clones, around four fifths of them seen only once. Sequencing input: peripheral blood. All receptors derive from a man in his fifties with acute or convalescent COVID-19.

This chain uses TRBV15 with TRBJ1-4, with D possibly TRBD1 on 6 matching bases. This CDR3 spans 15 amino acids. V gave up 5 bases and J gave up 4 bases, with 14 bases separating them. Looked up from germline, CDR1 is LNHNV and CDR2 is YYDKDF (reference sequence). CDR3 in DNA: TGTGCCACCAGCGGCTGGACAGAGCGTAATGAAAAACTGTTTTTT. Residues: CATSGWTERNEKLFF.

The gene calls are TRBV28 and TRBJ1-5; no reliable D call. Germline CDR1 reads MDHEN; CDR2 reads SYDVKM. This CDR3 region has 14 residues. V was pared by 5 bases and J by 2 bases, with 10 bases between. CDR3 nucleotides: TGTGCCAGCAGTCCGAGACTAGGCAATCAGCCCCAGCATTTT. Amino acids: CASSPRLGNQPQHF.